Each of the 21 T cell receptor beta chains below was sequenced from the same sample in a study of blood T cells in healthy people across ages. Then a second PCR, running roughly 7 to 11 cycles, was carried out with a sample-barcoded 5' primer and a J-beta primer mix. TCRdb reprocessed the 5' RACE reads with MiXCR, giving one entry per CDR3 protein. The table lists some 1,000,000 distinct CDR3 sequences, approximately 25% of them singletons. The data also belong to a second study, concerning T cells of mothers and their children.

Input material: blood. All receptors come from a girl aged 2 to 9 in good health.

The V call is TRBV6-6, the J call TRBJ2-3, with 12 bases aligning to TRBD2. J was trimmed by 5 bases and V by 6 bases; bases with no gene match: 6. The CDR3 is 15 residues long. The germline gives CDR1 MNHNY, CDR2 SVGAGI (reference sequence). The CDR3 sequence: CASRLLAGGVDTQYF. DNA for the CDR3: TGTGCCAGCAGGCTACTAGCGGGAGGCGTAGATACGCAGTATTTT.

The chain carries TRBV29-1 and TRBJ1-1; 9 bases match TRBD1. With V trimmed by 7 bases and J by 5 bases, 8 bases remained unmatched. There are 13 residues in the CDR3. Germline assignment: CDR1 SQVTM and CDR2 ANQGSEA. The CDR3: CSAQQGALTEAFF. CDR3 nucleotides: TGCAGCGCCCAACAGGGGGCATTGACTGAAGCTTTCTTT.

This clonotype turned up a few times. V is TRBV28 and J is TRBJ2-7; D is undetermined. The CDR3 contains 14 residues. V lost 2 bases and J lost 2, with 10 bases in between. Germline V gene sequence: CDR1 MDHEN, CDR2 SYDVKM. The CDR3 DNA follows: TGTGCCAGCAGTTTAGTTGACAACCCCTACGAGCAGTACTTC. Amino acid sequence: CASSLVDNPYEQYF. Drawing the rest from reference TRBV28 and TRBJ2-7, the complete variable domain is DVKVTQSSRYLVKRTGEKVFLECVQDMDHENMFWYRQDPGLGLRLIYFSYDVKMKEKGDIPEGYSVSREKKERFSLILESASTNQTSMYLCASSLVDNPYEQYFGPGTRLTVT.

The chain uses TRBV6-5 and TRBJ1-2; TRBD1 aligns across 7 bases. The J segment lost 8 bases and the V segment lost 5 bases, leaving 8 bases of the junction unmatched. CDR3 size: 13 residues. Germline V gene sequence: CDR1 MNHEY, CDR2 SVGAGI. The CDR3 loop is CASSRVAGGGYTF. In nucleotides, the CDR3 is TGTGCCAGCAGTAGGGTCGCAGGGGGAGGCTACACCTTC.

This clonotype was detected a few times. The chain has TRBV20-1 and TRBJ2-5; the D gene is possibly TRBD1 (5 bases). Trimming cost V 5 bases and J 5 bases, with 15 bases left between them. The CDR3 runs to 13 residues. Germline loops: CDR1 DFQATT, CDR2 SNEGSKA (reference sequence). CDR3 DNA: TGCAGTGCTCAGCAGGGTGTTAGGGAGACCCAGTACTTC. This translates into CSAQQGVRETQYF.

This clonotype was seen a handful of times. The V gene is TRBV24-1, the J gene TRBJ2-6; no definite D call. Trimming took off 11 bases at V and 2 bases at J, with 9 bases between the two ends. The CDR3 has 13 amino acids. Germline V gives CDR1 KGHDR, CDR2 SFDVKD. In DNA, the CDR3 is TGTGCCAGTCAGGAGACTGGGGCCAACGTCCTGACTTTC. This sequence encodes CASQETGANVLTF.

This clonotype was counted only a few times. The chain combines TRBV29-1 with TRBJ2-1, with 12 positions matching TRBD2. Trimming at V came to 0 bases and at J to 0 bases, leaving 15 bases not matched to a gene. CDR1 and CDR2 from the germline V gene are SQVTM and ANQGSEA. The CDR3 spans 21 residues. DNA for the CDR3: TGCAGCGTTGAAGATCACCGTCGCCGGACTAGCGGGGCTAGCTCCTACAATGAGCAGTTCTTC. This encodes CSVEDHRRRTSGASSYNEQFF.

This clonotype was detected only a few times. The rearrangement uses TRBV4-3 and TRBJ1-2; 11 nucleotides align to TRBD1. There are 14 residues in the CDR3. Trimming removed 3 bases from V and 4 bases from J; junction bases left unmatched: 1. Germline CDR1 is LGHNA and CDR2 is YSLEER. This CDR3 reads CASSQGTGGYGYTF. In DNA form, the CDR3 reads TGCGCCAGCAGCCAGGGGACAGGGGGCTATGGCTACACCTTC.

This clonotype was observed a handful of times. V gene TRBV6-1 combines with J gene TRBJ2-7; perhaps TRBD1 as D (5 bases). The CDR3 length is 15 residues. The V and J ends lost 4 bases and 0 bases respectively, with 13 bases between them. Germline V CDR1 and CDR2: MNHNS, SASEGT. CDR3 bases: TGTGCCAGCAGTGGAAACAGGTCCCCCTCCTACGAGCAGTACTTC. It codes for CASSGNRSPSYEQYF.

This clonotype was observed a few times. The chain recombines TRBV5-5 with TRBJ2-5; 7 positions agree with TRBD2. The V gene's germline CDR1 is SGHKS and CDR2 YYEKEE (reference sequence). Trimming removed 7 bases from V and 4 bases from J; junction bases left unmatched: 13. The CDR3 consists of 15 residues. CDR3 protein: CASSFSGTVGETQYF. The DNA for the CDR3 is TGTGCCAGCTCCTTCAGCGGGACGGTTGGAGAGACCCAGTACTTC.

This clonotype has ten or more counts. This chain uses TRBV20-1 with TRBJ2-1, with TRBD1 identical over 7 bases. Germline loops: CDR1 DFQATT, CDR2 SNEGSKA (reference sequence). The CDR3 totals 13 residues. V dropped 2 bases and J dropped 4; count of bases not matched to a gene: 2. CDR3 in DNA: TGCAGTGCTAGATCGGACAGGTACAATGAGCAGTTCTTC. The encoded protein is CSARSDRYNEQFF.

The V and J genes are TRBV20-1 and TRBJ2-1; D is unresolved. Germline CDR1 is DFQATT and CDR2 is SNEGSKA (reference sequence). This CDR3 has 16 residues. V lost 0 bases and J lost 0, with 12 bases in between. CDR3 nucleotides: TGCAGTGCTAGAGATCGGGCGGTGGCCTCCTACAATGAGCAGTTCTTC. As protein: CSARDRAVASYNEQFF.

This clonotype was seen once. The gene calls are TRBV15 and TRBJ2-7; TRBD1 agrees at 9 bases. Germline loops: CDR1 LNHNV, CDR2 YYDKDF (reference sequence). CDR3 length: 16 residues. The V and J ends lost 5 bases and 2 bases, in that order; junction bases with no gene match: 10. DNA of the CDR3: TGTGCCACCAGCGGAAGAGTGGGACAGGGACCCTACGAGCAGTACTTC. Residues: CATSGRVGQGPYEQYF.

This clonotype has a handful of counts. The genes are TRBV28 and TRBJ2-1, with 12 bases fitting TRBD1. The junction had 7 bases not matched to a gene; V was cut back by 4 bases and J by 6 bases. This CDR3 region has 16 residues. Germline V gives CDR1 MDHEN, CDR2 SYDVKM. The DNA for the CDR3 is TGTGCCAGCAGTTCCCCGGGACAGGGGGCATTCAATGAGCAGTTCTTC. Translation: CASSSPGQGAFNEQFF. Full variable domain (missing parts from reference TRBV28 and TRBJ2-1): DVKVTQSSRYLVKRTGEKVFLECVQDMDHENMFWYRQDPGLGLRLIYFSYDVKMKEKGDIPEGYSVSREKKERFSLILESASTNQTSMYLCASSSPGQGAFNEQFFGPGTRLTVL.

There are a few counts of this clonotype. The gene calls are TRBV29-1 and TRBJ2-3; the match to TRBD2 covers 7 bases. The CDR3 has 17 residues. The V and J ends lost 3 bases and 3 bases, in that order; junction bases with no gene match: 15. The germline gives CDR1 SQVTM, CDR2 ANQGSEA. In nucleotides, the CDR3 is TGCAGCGTTGATTATTTTTGGGAGGGTAGAGGAACAGATACGCAGTATTTT. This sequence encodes CSVDYFWEGRGTDTQYF.

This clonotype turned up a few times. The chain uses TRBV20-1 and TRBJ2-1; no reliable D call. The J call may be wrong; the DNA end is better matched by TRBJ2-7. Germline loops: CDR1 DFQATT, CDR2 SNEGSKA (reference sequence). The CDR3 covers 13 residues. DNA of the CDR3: TGCAGTGCTCTTCCTCTGAGGCGCTACGAGCAGTACTTC. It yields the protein CSALPLRRYEQYF.

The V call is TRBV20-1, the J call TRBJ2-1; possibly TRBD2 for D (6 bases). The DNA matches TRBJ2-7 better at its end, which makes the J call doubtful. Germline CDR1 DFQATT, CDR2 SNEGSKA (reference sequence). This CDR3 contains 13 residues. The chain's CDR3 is CSAPDYPAYEQYF. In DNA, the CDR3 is TGCAGTGCTCCGGACTACCCTGCATACGAGCAGTACTTC.

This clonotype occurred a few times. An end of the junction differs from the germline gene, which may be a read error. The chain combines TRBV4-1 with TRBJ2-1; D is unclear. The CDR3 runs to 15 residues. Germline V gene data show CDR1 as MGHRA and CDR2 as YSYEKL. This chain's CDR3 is CASSQVESPNNEQFF. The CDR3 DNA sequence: TGCGCCAGTAGCCAAGTCGAGTCTCCCAATAATGAGCAGTTCTTC.

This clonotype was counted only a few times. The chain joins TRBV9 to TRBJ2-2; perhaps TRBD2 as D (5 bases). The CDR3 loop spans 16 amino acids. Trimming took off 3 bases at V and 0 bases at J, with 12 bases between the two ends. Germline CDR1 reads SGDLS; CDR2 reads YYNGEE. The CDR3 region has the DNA TGTGCCAGCAGCGCCGTGAGCGGAACGAACACCGGGGAGCTGTTTTTT. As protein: CASSAVSGTNTGELFF. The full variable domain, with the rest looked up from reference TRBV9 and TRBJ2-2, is DSGVTQTPKHLITATGQRVTLRCSPRSGDLSVYWYQQSLDQGLQFLIQYYNGEERAKGNILERFSAQQFPDLHSELNLSSLELGDSALYFCASSAVSGTNTGELFFGEGSRLTVL.

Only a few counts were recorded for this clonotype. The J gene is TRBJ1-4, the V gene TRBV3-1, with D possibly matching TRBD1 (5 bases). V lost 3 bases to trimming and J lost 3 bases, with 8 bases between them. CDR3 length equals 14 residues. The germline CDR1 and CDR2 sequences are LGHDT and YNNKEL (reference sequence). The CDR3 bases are TGTGCCAGCAGCCATCGGGGCCCTAATGAAAAACTGTTTTTT. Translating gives CASSHRGPNEKLFF.

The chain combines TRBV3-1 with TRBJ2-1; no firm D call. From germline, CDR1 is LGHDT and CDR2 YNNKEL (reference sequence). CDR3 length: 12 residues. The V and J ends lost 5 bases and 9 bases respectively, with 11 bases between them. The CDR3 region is CASSSLAGEQFF. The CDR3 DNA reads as TGTGCCAGCAGCTCCCTCGCCGGTGAGCAGTTCTTC.